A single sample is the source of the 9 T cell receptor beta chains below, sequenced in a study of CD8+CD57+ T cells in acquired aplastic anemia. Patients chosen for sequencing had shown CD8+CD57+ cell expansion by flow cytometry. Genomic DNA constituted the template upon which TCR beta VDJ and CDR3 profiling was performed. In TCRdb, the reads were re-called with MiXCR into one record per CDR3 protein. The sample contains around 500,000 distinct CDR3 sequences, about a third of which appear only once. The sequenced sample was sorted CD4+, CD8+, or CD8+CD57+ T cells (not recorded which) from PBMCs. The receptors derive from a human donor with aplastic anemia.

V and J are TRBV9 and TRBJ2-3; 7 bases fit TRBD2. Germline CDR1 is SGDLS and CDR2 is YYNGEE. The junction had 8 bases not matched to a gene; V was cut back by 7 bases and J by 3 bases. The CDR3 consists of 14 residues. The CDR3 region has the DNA TGTGCCAGCGGCGCAGACGGGAGGACAGATACGCAGTATTTT. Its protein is CASGADGRTDTQYF.

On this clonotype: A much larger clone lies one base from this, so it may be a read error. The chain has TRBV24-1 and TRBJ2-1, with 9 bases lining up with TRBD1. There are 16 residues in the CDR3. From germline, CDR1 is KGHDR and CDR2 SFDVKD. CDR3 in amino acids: CATGDLGDRDLNEQFF. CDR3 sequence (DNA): TGTGCCACCGGTGACTTGGGGGACAGGGACCTCAATGAGCAGTTCTTC.

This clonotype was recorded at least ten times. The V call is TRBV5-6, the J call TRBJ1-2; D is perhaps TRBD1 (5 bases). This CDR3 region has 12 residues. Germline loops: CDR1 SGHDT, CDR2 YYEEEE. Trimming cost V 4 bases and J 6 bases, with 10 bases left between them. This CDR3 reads CASSQGRDGYTF. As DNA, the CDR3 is TGTGCCAGCAGCCAGGGACGGGATGGCTACACCTTC.

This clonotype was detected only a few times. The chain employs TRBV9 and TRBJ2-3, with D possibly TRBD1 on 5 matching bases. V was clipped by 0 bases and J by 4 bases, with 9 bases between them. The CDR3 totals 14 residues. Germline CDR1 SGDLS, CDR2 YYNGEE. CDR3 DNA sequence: TGTGCCAGCAGCGTAGGGGGCAGTTCAGATACGCAGTATTTT. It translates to CASSVGGSSDTQYF.

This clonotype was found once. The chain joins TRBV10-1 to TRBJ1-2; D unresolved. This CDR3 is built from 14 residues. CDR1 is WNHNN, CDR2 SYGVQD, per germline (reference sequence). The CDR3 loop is CPRQDPHIMVGYTF. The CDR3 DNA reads TGCCCACGCCAAGATCCCCACATAATGGTTGGCTACACCTTC.

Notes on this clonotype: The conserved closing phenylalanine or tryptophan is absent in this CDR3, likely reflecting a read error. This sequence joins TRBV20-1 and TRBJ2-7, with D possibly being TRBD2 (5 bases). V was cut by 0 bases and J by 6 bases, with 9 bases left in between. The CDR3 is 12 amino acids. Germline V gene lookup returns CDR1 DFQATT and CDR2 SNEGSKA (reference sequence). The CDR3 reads CSARDEGLEQYY. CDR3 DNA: TGCAGTGCTAGAGATGAGGGTCTCGAGCAGTACTAC.

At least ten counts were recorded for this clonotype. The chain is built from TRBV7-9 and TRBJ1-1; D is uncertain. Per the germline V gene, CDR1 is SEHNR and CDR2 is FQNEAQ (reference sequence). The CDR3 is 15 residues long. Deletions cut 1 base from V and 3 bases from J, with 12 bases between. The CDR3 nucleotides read TGTGCCAGCAGCTTAGGGGCCCGTGTAGACACTGAAGCTTTCTTT. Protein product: CASSLGARVDTEAFF.

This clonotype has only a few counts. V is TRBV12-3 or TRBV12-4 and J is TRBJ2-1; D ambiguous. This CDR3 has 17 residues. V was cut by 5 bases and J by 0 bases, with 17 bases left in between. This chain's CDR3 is CASSLYWPPSSYNEQFF. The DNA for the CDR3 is TGTGCCAGCAGTCTTTATTGGCCGCCCAGCTCCTACAATGAGCAGTTCTTC.

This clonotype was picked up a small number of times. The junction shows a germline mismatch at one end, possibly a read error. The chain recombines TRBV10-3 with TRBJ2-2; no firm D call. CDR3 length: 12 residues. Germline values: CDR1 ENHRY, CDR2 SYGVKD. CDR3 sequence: CASSYTSGELFF. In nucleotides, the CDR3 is TGTGCCAGCAGTTACACATCCGGGGAGCTGTTTTTT.